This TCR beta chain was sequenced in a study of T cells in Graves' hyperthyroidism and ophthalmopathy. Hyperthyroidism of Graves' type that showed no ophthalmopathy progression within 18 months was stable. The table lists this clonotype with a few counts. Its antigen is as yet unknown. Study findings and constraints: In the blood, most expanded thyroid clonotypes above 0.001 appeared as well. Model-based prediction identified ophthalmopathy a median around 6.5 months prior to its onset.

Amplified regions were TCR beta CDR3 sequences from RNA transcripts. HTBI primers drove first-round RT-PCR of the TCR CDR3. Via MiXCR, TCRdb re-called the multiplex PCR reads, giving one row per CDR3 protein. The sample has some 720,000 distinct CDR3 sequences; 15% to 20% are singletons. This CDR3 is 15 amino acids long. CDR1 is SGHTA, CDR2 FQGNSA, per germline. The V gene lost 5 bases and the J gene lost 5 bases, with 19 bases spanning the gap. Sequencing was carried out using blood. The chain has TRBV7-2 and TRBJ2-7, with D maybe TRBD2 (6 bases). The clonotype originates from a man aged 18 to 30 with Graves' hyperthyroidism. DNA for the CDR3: TGTGCCAGCAGCCCCCGGGGTAGGAGGGTTCACGAGCAGTACTTC. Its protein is CASSPRGRRVHEQYF.